This T cell receptor beta chain was sequenced in a study of shared clonotypes between healthy human individuals. Broader study findings: Rarefaction curves obtained for sorted subsets showed sequencing incomplete despite large depth.

Of note for this clone: The antigen remains undetermined.

Libraries were prepared by immunoSEQ multiplex PCR; TCRdb keeps only in-frame clonotypes and omits some of them. The sample has approximately 1,500,000 clones; roughly 97% are singletons. CDR3 length: 15 residues. Germline CDR1 and CDR2: SGHTA and FQGTGA. V was shortened by 2 bases and J by 0 bases, with 9 bases between the two germline ends. The sequence came from a man in his thirties or forties in good health. The V and J genes are TRBV7-3 and TRBJ2-3; no clear D. The material sequenced was naive CD4+ T cells sorted from blood. Subset here: CD45RA+ positively selected. CDR3 bases: TGTGCCAGCAGCTTACGGGCCTCTAGCACAGATACGCAGTATTTT. Translating gives CASSLRASSTDTQYF.